This T cell receptor (beta chain) was obtained from a study of tumor-infiltrating lymphocytes in oesophageal squamous cell carcinoma. MiXCR was run by TCRdb on the PCR reads, yielding one entry per CDR3 protein. The table includes roughly 15,000 distinct CDR3 sequences, 40% to 65% detected once. The germline V gene encodes CDR1 SGHTA and CDR2 FQGNSA. Trimming at V came to 1 base and at J to 5 bases, leaving 4 bases not matched to a gene. The CDR3 contains 15 residues. The chain uses TRBV7-2 and TRBJ2-1; TRBD1 aligns across 8 bases. Sequencing was carried out using esophageal tumor tissue. The sequence was obtained from a male donor with esophageal squamous cell carcinoma. The CDR3 nucleotides read TGTGCCAGCAGCTTAGGGGCAGGGGGCCACAATGAGCAGTTCTTC. Amino acids: CASSLGAGGHNEQFF. Filled out from reference TRBV7-2 and TRBJ2-1, the complete variable domain reads GAGVSQSPSNKVTEKGKDVELRCDPISGHTALYWYRQSLGQGLEFLIYFQGNSAPDKSGLPSDRFSAERTGGSVSTLTIQRTQQEDSAVYLCASSLGAGGHNEQFFGPGTRLTVL.